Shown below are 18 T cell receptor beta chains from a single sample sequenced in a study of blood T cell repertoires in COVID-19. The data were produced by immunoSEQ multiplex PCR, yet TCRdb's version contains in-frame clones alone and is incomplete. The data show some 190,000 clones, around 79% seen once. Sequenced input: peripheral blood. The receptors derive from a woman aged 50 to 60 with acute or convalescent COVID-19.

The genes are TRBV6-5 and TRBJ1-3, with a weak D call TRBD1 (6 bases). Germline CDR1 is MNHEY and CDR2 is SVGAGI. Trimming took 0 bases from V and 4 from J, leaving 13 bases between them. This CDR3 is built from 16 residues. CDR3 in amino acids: CASSYSNRGRGNTIYF. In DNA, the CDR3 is TGTGCCAGCAGTTACTCGAATAGGGGGAGAGGAAACACCATATATTTT.

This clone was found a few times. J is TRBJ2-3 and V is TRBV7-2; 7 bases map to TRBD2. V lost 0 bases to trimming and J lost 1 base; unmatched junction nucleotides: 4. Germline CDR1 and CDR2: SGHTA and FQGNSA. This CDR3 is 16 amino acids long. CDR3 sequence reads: CASSLAPGGRTDTQYF. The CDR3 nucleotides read TGTGCCAGCAGCTTAGCTCCGGGAGGCCGCACAGATACGCAGTATTTT.

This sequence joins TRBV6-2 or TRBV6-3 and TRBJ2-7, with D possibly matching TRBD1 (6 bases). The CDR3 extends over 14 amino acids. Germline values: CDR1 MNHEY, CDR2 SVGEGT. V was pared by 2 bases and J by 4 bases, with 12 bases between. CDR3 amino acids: CASSYRSGAYEQYF. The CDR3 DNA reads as TGTGCCAGCAGTTACCGGTCAGGGGCTTACGAGCAGTACTTC.

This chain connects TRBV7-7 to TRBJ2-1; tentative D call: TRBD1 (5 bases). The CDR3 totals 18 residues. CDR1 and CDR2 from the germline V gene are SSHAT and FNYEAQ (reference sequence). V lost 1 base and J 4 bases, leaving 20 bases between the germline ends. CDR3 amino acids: CASSLEGFSRTTYNEQFF. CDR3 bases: TGTGCCAGCAGCTTAGAGGGGTTTTCGCGGACCACATACAATGAGCAGTTCTTC.

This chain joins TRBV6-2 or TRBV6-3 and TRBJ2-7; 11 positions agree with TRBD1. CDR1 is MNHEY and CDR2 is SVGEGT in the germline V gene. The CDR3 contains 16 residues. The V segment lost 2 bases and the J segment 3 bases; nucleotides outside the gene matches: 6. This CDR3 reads CASSYPSGTGGYEQYF. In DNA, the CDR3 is TGTGCCAGCAGTTACCCCAGCGGGACAGGGGGCTACGAGCAGTACTTC.

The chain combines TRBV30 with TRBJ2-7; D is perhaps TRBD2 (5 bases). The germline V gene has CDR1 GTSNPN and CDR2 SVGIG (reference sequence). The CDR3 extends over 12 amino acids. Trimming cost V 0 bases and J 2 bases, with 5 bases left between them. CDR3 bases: TGTGCCTGGAGTGTGACTACCTACGAGCAGTACTTC. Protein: CAWSVTTYEQYF.

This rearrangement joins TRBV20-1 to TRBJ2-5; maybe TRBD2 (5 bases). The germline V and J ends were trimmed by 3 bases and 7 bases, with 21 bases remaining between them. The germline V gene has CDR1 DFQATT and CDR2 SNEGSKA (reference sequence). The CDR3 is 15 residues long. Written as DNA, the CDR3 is TGCAGTGCTAGTCGGGGTCCCGGACGGTATGGGACCCAGTACTTC. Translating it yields CSASRGPGRYGTQYF.

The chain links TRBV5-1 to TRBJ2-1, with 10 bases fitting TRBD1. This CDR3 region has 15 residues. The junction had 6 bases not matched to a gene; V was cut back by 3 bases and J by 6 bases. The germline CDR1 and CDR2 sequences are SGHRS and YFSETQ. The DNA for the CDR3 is TGCGCCAGCAGCTACGGGACAGGGGCCCCCAATGAGCAGTTCTTC. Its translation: CASSYGTGAPNEQFF.

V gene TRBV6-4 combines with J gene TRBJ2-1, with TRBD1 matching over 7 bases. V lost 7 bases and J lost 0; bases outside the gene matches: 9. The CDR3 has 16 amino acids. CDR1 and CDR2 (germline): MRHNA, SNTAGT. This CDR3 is CASTPQGGTSYNEQFF. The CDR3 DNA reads TGTGCCAGCACCCCCCAAGGGGGCACCTCCTACAATGAGCAGTTCTTC.

CDR3 region: CASSMPDRTNQPQHF. CDR3 in DNA: TGTGCCAGTAGTATGCCCGACAGGACAAATCAGCCCCAGCATTTT. The chain recombines TRBV19 with TRBJ1-5; TRBD1 might be the D (6 bases). The CDR3 covers 15 residues. Germline CDR1 is LNHDA and CDR2 is SQIVND (reference sequence). Trimming removed 3 bases at V and 4 bases at J, with 13 bases between.

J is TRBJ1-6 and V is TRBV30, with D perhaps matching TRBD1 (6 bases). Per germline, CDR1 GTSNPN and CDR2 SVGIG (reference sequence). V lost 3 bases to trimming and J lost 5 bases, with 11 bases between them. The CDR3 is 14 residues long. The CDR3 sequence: CAWRTTGNNSPLHF. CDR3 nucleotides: TGTGCCTGGAGGACAACAGGGAATAATTCACCCCTCCACTTT. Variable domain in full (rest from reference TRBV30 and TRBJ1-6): SQTIHQWPATLVQPVGSPLSLECTVEGTSNPNLYWYRQAAGRGLQLLFYSVGIGQISSEVPQNLSASRPQDRQFILSSKKLLLSDSGFYLCAWRTTGNNSPLHFGNGTRLTVT.

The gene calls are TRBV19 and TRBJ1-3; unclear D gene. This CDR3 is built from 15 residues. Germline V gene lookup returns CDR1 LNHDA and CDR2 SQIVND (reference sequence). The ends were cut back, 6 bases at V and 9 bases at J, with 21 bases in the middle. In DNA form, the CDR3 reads TGTGCCAGTAGCCTCCCGCGGGCGGAGCGAAGCACCATATATTTT. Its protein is CASSLPRAERSTIYF. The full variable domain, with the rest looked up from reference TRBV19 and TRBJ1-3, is DGGITQSPKYLFRKEGQNVTLSCEQNLNHDAMYWYRQDPGQGLRLIYYSQIVNDFQKGDIAEGYSVSREKKESFPLTVTSAQKNPTAFYLCASSLPRAERSTIYFGEGSWLTVV.

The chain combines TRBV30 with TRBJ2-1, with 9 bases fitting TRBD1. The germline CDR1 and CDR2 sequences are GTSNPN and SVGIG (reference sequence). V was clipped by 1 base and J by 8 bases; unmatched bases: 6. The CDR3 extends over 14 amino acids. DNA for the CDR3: TGTGCCTGGAGTGGGGGACAGGGCTTTGATGAGCAGTTCTTC. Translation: CAWSGGQGFDEQFF.

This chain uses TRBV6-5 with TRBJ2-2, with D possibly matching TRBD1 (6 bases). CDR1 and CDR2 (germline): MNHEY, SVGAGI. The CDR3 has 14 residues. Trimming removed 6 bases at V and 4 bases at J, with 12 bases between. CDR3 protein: CASRRDTSTGELFF. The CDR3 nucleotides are TGTGCCAGCAGACGGGACACCAGCACCGGGGAGCTGTTTTTT.

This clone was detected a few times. For the CDR3, the DNA is TGTGCCAGCAGTTCGGGCCCGGGGAATGCTTTCTTT. Translating it yields CASSSGPGNAFF. The chain joins TRBV12-3 or TRBV12-4 to TRBJ1-1, with unresolved D. V was shortened by 4 bases and J by 11 bases, with 14 bases between the two germline ends. The CDR3 is made up of 12 amino acids.

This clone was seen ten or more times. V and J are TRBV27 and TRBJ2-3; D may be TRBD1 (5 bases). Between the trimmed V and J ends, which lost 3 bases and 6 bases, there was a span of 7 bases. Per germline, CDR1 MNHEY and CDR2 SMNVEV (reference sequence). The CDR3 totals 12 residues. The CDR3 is CASSLPGDTQYF. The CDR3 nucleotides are TGTGCCAGCAGTTTGCCAGGGGATACGCAGTATTTT.

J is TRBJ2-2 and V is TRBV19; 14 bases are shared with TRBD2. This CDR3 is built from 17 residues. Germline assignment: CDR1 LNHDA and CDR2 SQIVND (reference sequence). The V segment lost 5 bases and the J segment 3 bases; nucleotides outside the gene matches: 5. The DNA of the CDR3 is TGTGCCAGTAGTTCCGGACTAGCGGGGGGCCACACCGGGGAGCTGTTTTTT. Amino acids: CASSSGLAGGHTGELFF.

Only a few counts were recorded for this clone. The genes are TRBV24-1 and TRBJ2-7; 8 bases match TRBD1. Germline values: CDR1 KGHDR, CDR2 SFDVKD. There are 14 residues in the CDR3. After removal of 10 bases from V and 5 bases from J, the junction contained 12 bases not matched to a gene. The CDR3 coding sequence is TGTGCCACACACCTCGGGACAGGATGCCACGAGCAGTACTTC. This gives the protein CATHLGTGCHEQYF.